This passage covers 15 T cell receptor beta chains from one sample sequenced in a study of T cell responses to AZD1222 COVID-19 vaccine (dated by TCRdb to the early 2020s). According to the study, the label for this sample's time point signals: baseline before first vaccination. The library was generated by the immunoSEQ multiplex PCR assay. Sourced from immuneACCESS, this table was stored by TCRdb with only in-frame sequences that have V and J called. A share of the clones is absent; for the studies checked, an unresolved V gene accounts for under half, and the remainder has no known explanation. The sample yields over 110,000 clones; 85% to 95% were counted once. Around 2.7% of the sample comes from the top ten. The starting material was peripheral blood, obtained on day 0 of AZD1222 vaccination. These receptors all stem from an adult in good health.

The chain carries TRBV5-4 and TRBJ2-2; D unresolved. The CDR3 has 14 amino acids. Deletions cut 1 base from V and 1 base from J, with 5 bases between. Per germline, CDR1 SGHNT and CDR2 YYREEE (reference sequence). CDR3 DNA: TGTGCCAGCAGCTTGAGTCGGAACACCGGGGAGCTGTTTTTT. It specifies CASSLSRNTGELFF.

The rearrangement uses TRBV20-1 and TRBJ2-1; 7 bases are a match to TRBD2. V lost 8 bases to trimming and J lost 8 bases; unmatched junction nucleotides: 3. The CDR3 loop spans 10 amino acids. The germline V gene encodes CDR1 DFQATT and CDR2 SNEGSKA (reference sequence). This CDR3 reads CSSLADEQFF. The CDR3 DNA follows: TGCAGTTCCCTAGCGGATGAGCAGTTCTTC.

The V gene is TRBV18, the J gene TRBJ1-1, with a possible D match to TRBD1 (6 bases). V lost 8 bases to trimming and J lost 3 bases, with 16 bases between them. This CDR3 is built from 14 residues. Germline CDR1 is KGHSH and CDR2 is LQKENI. The CDR3 bases are TGTGCCAGCACAATCACAGGGCTCGACACTGAAGCTTTCTTT. Residues: CASTITGLDTEAFF.

The sample holds one count of this clone. The V call is TRBV5-1, the J call TRBJ2-1; D uncertain. From germline, CDR1 is SGHRS and CDR2 YFSETQ. The CDR3 covers 13 residues. Trimming took off 0 bases at V and 5 bases at J, with 6 bases between the two ends. This CDR3 reads CASSLGQDNEQFF. CDR3 sequence (DNA): TGCGCCAGCAGCTTGGGTCAGGACAATGAGCAGTTCTTC.

This chain's CDR3 is CASTNREGNYGYTF. The CDR3 region has the DNA TGTGCCAGCACAAACCGTGAGGGGAACTATGGCTACACCTTC. The chain is built from TRBV28 and TRBJ1-2; a weak D match, TRBD1 (5 bases). This CDR3 has 14 residues. Trimming left V 7 bases short and J 2 bases short, with 14 bases between. Per the germline V gene, CDR1 is MDHEN and CDR2 is SYDVKM.

The sample holds one count of this clone. The chain recombines TRBV5-1 with TRBJ1-4, with a tentative D call TRBD1 (6 bases). There are 14 residues in the CDR3. V dropped 4 bases and J dropped 8 bases, with 15 bases sitting between them. Germline V gene data show CDR1 as SGHRS and CDR2 as YFSETQ. CDR3 loop: CASSPAGALEKLFF. The CDR3 coding sequence is TGCGCCAGCAGCCCGGCAGGGGCCTTGGAAAAACTGTTTTTT. Supplemented by reference TRBV5-1 and TRBJ1-4, the full variable domain reads KAGVTQTPRYLIKTRGQQVTLSCSPISGHRSVSWYQQTPGQGLQFLFEYFSETQRNKGNFPGRFSGRQFSNSRSEMNVSTLELGDSALYLCASSPAGALEKLFFGSGTQLSVL.

This clone has a single count. This chain connects TRBV9 to TRBJ2-3; TRBD2 matches at 8 bases. CDR3 length equals 17 residues. V gave up 4 bases and J gave up 6 bases; unmatched junction bases: 16. Per the germline V gene, CDR1 is SGDLS and CDR2 is YYNGEE. DNA for the CDR3: TGTGCCAGCAGCCTCTCGGGGGGGACTAGTCAGTGGGATACGCAGTATTTT. Protein: CASSLSGGTSQWDTQYF.

V usage is TRBV5-4 and J usage is TRBJ2-5; D not certain. The CDR3 contains 11 residues. Germline V lookup: CDR1 SGHNT, CDR2 YYREEE (reference sequence). Trimming removed 0 bases from V and 3 bases from J, with 0 bases in between. This CDR3 is CASSLEETQYF. CDR3 DNA sequence: TGTGCCAGCAGCTTGGAAGAGACCCAGTACTTC.

This sequence joins TRBV5-1 and TRBJ2-1, with TRBD2 matching over 11 bases. Germline V gives CDR1 SGHRS, CDR2 YFSETQ. CDR3 length: 15 amino acids. V gave up 3 bases and J gave up 6 bases; unmatched junction bases: 5. This chain's CDR3 is CASSSLTSGANEQFF. CDR3 nucleotide sequence: TGCGCCAGCAGCTCACTGACTAGCGGGGCCAATGAGCAGTTCTTC.

The chain uses TRBV6-1 and TRBJ2-7, with 8 bases fitting TRBD1. This CDR3 has 16 amino acids. V gave up 0 bases and J gave up 4 bases; unmatched junction bases: 8. Germline lookup yields CDR1 MNHNS and CDR2 SASEGT. CDR3 sequence: CASSEAVNQGAYEQYF. The CDR3 region has the DNA TGTGCCAGCAGTGAAGCTGTGAACCAGGGGGCTTACGAGCAGTACTTC.

J is TRBJ1-2 and V is TRBV7-8; 7 bases agree with TRBD1. V was pared by 2 bases and J by 6 bases, with 15 bases of the junction left unmatched. This CDR3 is built from 17 residues. The V gene's germline CDR1 is SGHVS and CDR2 FQNEAQ. The CDR3 DNA follows: TGTGCCAGCAGCTTAACCGGGACAGCGTATGCAATGGATGGCTACACCTTC. This translates into CASSLTGTAYAMDGYTF.

The CDR3 loop reads CASSLRPGQEDEQYF. The DNA of the CDR3 is TGCGCCAGCAGCCTAAGACCCGGACAGGAGGACGAGCAGTACTTC. The rearrangement joins TRBV5-1 to TRBJ2-7, with 7 bases aligning to TRBD1. CDR1 is SGHRS, CDR2 YFSETQ, per germline. V trimming: 4 bases; J trimming: 5 bases; junction bases outside the gene matches: 12. This CDR3 has 15 amino acids.

V is TRBV18 and J is TRBJ2-5; D gene ambiguous. Germline V gene sequence: CDR1 KGHSH, CDR2 LQKENI. The V gene lost 3 bases and the J gene lost 4 bases, with 36 bases spanning the gap. This CDR3 comprises 22 residues. DNA of the CDR3: TGTGCCAGCTCACCCTTTTACCCGAACCCCGACTTCGCGGCTTATATTATAGAGACCCAGTACTTC. Translation gives CASSPFYPNPDFAAYIIETQYF.

V gene TRBV10-3 combines with J gene TRBJ1-2; 10 bases are shared with TRBD1. V shed 3 bases and J 7 bases; nucleotides not matched to a gene: 11. CDR1 and CDR2 (germline): ENHRY, SYGVKD. This CDR3 spans 16 amino acids. Here the CDR3 reads CAISDLTGTGAGGYTF. The CDR3 bases are TGTGCCATCAGTGACCTAACCGGGACAGGGGCAGGTGGCTACACCTTC.

The rearrangement links TRBV4-2 to TRBJ2-2; 12 nucleotides match TRBD2. The V segment lost 5 bases and the J segment 8 bases; nucleotides outside the gene matches: 9. Per germline, CDR1 LGHNA and CDR2 YNFKEQ. This CDR3 has 16 residues. The CDR3 nucleotides are TGTGCCAGCAGCGGCGTACTAGCGGGGGGAAGGGGGGAGCTGTTTTTT. Translated: CASSGVLAGGRGELFF.